This TCR beta chain was captured in a study of blood T cell repertoires in COVID-19. Study in general: From T cells, B-cell-depleted T cells, or PBMCs came the material, which was cDNA or gDNA.

As originally analysed: Scientists estimated how many nucleated cells there were by amplifying reference gene primers. Sequencing used immunoSEQ multiplex PCR; TCRdb keeps in-frame clones, though not all of them. V, J and clone size reflect that table, while D and trimming were determined from the DNA. The sample includes fewer than 130,000 clones, less than 80% seen only once; the top ten take around 20%. CDR3 length equals 15 residues. The V segment lost 5 bases and the J segment 4 bases; nucleotides outside the gene matches: 9. Germline-derived CDR1 and CDR2 are MGHRA and YSYEKL. This rearrangement joins TRBV4-1 to TRBJ2-3; the match to TRBD2 covers 7 bases. Sequenced material: peripheral blood. This receptor was obtained from a man between 65 and 85 years old with active or convalescent COVID-19. The DNA of the CDR3 is TGCGCCAGCAGCTATAGCGGGCAGGAGGCAGATACGCAGTATTTT. Translating gives CASSYSGQEADTQYF.